Below, 18 T cell receptor beta chains from the same sample are listed, as sequenced in a study of blood T cells in healthy people across ages. For the second PCR, which ran for about 7 to 12 cycles, a sample-barcoded 5' primer and a J-beta primer mix were used. TCRdb passed the 5' RACE reads through MiXCR, listing each CDR3 protein once. The table includes about 1,500,000 distinct CDR3 sequences, 28% detected once. The sequenced sample consisted of blood. The receptors originated from a woman between 25 and 40 years old in good health.

The V call is TRBV5-1, the J call TRBJ2-4; maybe TRBD1 (6 bases). The CDR3 totals 14 residues. Germline assignment: CDR1 SGHRS and CDR2 YFSETQ. Trimming shortened V by 4 bases and J by 1 base, and 9 bases separated the two germline ends. DNA of the CDR3: TGCGCCAGCAGCGAACAGGGTGCCAAAAACATTCAGTACTTC. Its translation: CASSEQGAKNIQYF.

This clonotype was picked up a small number of times. The CDR3 protein is CASSLTTGKGSPLHF. CDR3 coding DNA: TGTGCCAGCAGTTTGACGACAGGGAAGGGTTCACCCCTCCACTTT. This chain links TRBV6-6 with TRBJ1-6; 7 bases line up with TRBD1. This CDR3 spans 15 amino acids. The V gene's germline CDR1 is MNHNY and CDR2 SVGAGI (reference sequence). The V and J ends lost 4 bases and 9 bases, in that order; junction bases with no gene match: 9.

The gene calls are TRBV5-4 and TRBJ2-5, with 7 nucleotides matching TRBD1. The germline CDR1 and CDR2 sequences are SGHNT and YYREEE (reference sequence). V dropped 4 bases and J dropped 1; count of bases not matched to a gene: 7. This CDR3 spans 15 amino acids. The CDR3 loop reads CASSPGQITQETQYF. Written as DNA, the CDR3 is TGTGCCAGCAGCCCGGGACAGATAACCCAAGAGACCCAGTACTTC.

This clonotype was seen at least ten times. This chain uses TRBV11-2 with TRBJ2-7; tentative D call: TRBD1 (6 bases). The CDR3 is 16 amino acids. Trimming pared 5 bases from V and 3 bases from J, leaving 20 bases between. Germline CDR1 SGHAT, CDR2 FQNNGV. This CDR3 reads CASSPYRAGELYEQYF. The CDR3 DNA sequence: TGTGCCAGCAGCCCCTATCGGGCAGGGGAACTCTACGAGCAGTACTTC.

This clonotype was seen many times. This sequence joins TRBV28 and TRBJ1-4, with TRBD1 as a possible D gene (6 bases). The CDR3 is made up of 12 amino acids. Trimming pared 9 bases from V and 5 bases from J, leaving 10 bases between. Germline V CDR1 and CDR2: MDHEN, SYDVKM. The DNA for the CDR3 is TGTGCCAGTGGACAGAGAAATGAAAAACTGTTTTTT. Its protein product is CASGQRNEKLFF.

The chain links TRBV7-9 to TRBJ1-5; 12 nucleotides agree with TRBD1. Losses at the gene ends were 5 bases for V and 5 bases for J; bases not matched to a gene: 7. This CDR3 has 16 amino acids. CDR1 and CDR2 (germline): SEHNR, FQNEAQ (reference sequence). CDR3 coding DNA: TGTGCCAGCAGCCCAGGCGGGACAGGGGGCGATCAGCCCCAGCATTTT. Its protein is CASSPGGTGGDQPQHF.

The chain combines TRBV5-6 with TRBJ2-4; D possibly uses TRBD1 or TRBD2 (6 bases each). The CDR3 is 16 residues long. CDR1 is SGHDT and CDR2 is YYEEEE in the germline V gene. V lost 1 base and J lost 3, with 14 bases in between. CDR3 loop: CASSLRGAGGKNIQYF. The CDR3 DNA is TGTGCCAGCAGCTTGAGGGGGGCAGGAGGCAAAAACATTCAGTACTTC.

This clonotype was counted a few times. V and J are TRBV11-2 and TRBJ2-7; D remains unclear. This CDR3 region has 14 residues. The V gene lost 1 base and the J gene lost 1 base, with 8 bases spanning the gap. Germline values: CDR1 SGHAT, CDR2 FQNNGV. CDR3 protein: CASSLALYSYEQYF. CDR3 in DNA: TGTGCCAGCAGCTTAGCCCTCTATTCCTACGAGCAGTACTTC.

This chain joins TRBV2 and TRBJ2-1; D not resolved. With 4 bases removed from V and 6 bases from J, the gap between germline ends came to 7 bases. This CDR3 contains 12 residues. Germline lookup yields CDR1 SNHLY and CDR2 FYNNEI. The CDR3 sequence: CASSATLNEQFF. The CDR3 DNA is TGTGCCAGCAGTGCCACACTCAATGAGCAGTTCTTC.

The V call is TRBV28, the J call TRBJ2-7; no reliable D call. V gave up 1 base and J gave up 0 bases, with 19 bases separating them. CDR1 and CDR2 (germline): MDHEN, SYDVKM. The CDR3 is made up of 18 amino acids. The CDR3 nucleotides are TGTGCCAGCAGTTTATTCATTTCGGGCACAAGGAGCTCCTACGAGCAGTACTTC. This codes for CASSLFISGTRSSYEQYF. The whole variable domain, filled in from reference TRBV28 and TRBJ2-7, reads DVKVTQSSRYLVKRTGEKVFLECVQDMDHENMFWYRQDPGLGLRLIYFSYDVKMKEKGDIPEGYSVSREKKERFSLILESASTNQTSMYLCASSLFISGTRSSYEQYFGPGTRLTVT.

This clonotype has ten or more counts. This chain connects TRBV7-2 to TRBJ2-1; no clear D. V was pared by 5 bases and J by 8 bases, with 13 bases between. Germline V lookup: CDR1 SGHTA, CDR2 FQGNSA. The CDR3 runs 13 residues. CDR3 amino acids: CASSTSSFDEQFF. The CDR3 region has the DNA TGTGCCAGCAGCACGAGTTCGTTCGATGAGCAGTTCTTC.

The chain uses TRBV5-1 and TRBJ1-4; D gene unclear. There are 15 residues in the CDR3. CDR1 and CDR2 (germline): SGHRS, YFSETQ. Trimming removed 3 bases at V and 5 bases at J, with 14 bases between. This CDR3 reads CASSSRERKNEKLFF. For the CDR3, the DNA is TGCGCCAGCAGCTCCCGGGAGCGTAAGAATGAAAAACTGTTTTTT.

The J gene is TRBJ2-1, the V gene TRBV18; D not resolved. The germline CDR1 and CDR2 sequences are KGHSH and LQKENI. CDR3 length equals 17 residues. V was pared by 1 base and J by 6 bases, with 19 bases between. CDR3 sequence: CASSPRALGSSLNEQFF. The CDR3 nucleotides are TGTGCCAGCTCACCACGGGCCTTGGGAAGTTCCCTCAATGAGCAGTTCTTC.

This clonotype was counted at least ten times. The CDR3 sequence: CASSGDRTSNYGYTF. The DNA for the CDR3 is TGTGCCAGCAGCGGGGACAGGACCTCTAACTATGGCTACACCTTC. J is TRBJ1-2 and V is TRBV6-5, with 8 bases identical to TRBD1. The ends lost 6 bases at V and 0 bases at J; junction bases unmatched: 6. Germline CDR1 and CDR2: MNHEY and SVGAGI. The CDR3 consists of 15 residues.

This chain links TRBV7-8 with TRBJ1-6; tentative D call: TRBD1 (6 bases). Germline V gene lookup returns CDR1 SGHVS and CDR2 FQNEAQ. V was trimmed by 4 bases and J by 8 bases, leaving 18 bases between them. The CDR3 sequence is 16 residues long. CDR3 DNA: TGTGCCAGCAGCTCCCTACAGGGTCTAGTTGATTCACCCCTCCACTTT. Protein sequence: CASSSLQGLVDSPLHF.

This clonotype was counted a few times. The chain carries TRBV27 and TRBJ2-1, with TRBD2 identical over 8 bases. The CDR3 sequence is 16 residues long. Germline V gives CDR1 MNHEY, CDR2 SMNVEV (reference sequence). Trimming cost V 1 base and J 7 bases; bases outside gene matches: 9. CDR3 residues: CASSLLSSGSGNEQFF. The CDR3 nucleotides read TGTGCCAGCAGTTTATTATCCAGCGGGAGTGGGAATGAGCAGTTCTTC.

The chain uses TRBV10-2 and TRBJ2-5; 9 bases are a match to TRBD1. The germline V gene has CDR1 WSHSY and CDR2 SAAADI. The ends lost 10 bases at V and 5 bases at J; junction bases unmatched: 8. The CDR3 loop spans 13 amino acids. DNA of the CDR3: TGCGCCACCAGGACAGGGGCCCTCGAGACCCAGTACTTC. It specifies CATRTGALETQYF.

Ten or more counts support this clonotype. J is TRBJ2-1 and V is TRBV7-2; D is uncertain. This CDR3 is 14 amino acids long. V lost 5 bases, J lost 2 bases, and 10 bases lay in between. Germline CDR1 reads SGHTA; CDR2 reads FQGNSA. CDR3 coding DNA: TGTGCCAGCAGCGTACCTGGGGCCTACAATGAGCAGTTCTTC. The encoded protein is CASSVPGAYNEQFF.